This TCR beta chain was sequenced in a study of blood T cells in healthy people across ages. Germline V gene sequence: CDR1 SGDLS, CDR2 YYNGEE. The germline V and J ends were trimmed by 0 bases and 4 bases, with 10 bases remaining between them. The CDR3 sequence is 14 residues long. A J-beta primer mix and a sample-barcoded 5' primer were used in a second PCR of about 7 to 12 cycles. TCRdb re-called the 5' RACE reads through MiXCR, storing one row per CDR3 protein. The table lists about 800,000 distinct CDR3 sequences, around 50% of them singletons, with 18% in the top ten. This chain connects TRBV9 to TRBJ1-1; D is unresolved. Sequencing was done on a sample of blood. This sequence was found in an elderly man in good health. In nucleotides, the CDR3 is TGTGCCAGCAGCGTAGATCGGGAGGGCACTGAAGCTTTCTTT. Protein: CASSVDREGTEAFF.